The clone carrying this T cell receptor (beta chain) was counted a few times. Its specificity is not known. Together with a sample-barcoded 5' primer, a J-beta primer mix was included in a second PCR lasting roughly 6 to 12 cycles. Every cDNA molecule carried a tag from a template-switch adaptor bearing 12 random nucleotides. MiXCR, run by TCRdb on the 5' RACE reads, gives a single entry per CDR3 protein. Of 1.5 million to 1.9 million distinct CDR3 sequences in the sample, approximately 43% were seen once. The CDR3 has 14 residues. Germline loops: CDR1 SQVTM, CDR2 ANQGSEA. The V and J ends lost 7 bases and 5 bases respectively, with 18 bases between them. The data originate from a study of blood T cells in healthy people across ages. General study findings and limits: Correlation between TCR beta diversity and naive T cell percentage was strong. Long-lived donors had more naive CD4+ cells and higher diversity than aged donors.

This chain uses TRBV29-1 with TRBJ2-1, with a possible D match to TRBD2 (6 bases). Sequencing was performed on blood. The TCR comes from a woman aged 18-35 years in good health. CDR3 residues: CSAGWAGPNNEQFF. The CDR3 DNA follows: TGCAGCGCCGGTTGGGCGGGACCCAACAATGAGCAGTTCTTC.